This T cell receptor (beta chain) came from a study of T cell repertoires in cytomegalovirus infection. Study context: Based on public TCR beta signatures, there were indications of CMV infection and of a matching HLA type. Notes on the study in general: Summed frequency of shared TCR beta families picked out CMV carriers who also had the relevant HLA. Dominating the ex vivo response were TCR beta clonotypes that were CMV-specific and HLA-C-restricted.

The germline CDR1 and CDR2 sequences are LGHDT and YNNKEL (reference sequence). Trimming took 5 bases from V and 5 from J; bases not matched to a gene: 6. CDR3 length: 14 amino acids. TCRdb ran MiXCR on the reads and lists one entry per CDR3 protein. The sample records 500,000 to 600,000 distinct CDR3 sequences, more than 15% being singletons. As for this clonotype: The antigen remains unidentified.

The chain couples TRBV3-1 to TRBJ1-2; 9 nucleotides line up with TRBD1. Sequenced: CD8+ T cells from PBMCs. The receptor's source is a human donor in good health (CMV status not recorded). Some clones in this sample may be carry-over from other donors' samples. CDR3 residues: CASSFGTGKYGYTF. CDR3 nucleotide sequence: TGTGCCAGCAGCTTCGGGACAGGGAAATATGGCTACACCTTC.